The rows below give T cell receptor beta chains drawn from one sample of a study of Ad26.COV2.S vaccination and SARS-CoV-2 variants. Repertoires were generated with immunoSEQ multiplex PCR, while TCRdb's copy carries only in-frame clones and drops some. In the table there are roughly 700,000 clones, about 90% of which are singletons. Sequenced here: peripheral blood, sampled in a trial of Ad26.COV2.S vaccine versus placebo. These receptors all stem from a person aged 18-60 years who received the Ad26.COV2.S COVID-19 vaccine or a placebo. Each CDR3 is given with its conserved first and last residue. The D gene is left open where the match is weak. Not all rows give a size; the values are once, few, many and, for expanded clones, a class.

clone size | D gene | J gene | V gene | CDR3 protein | CDR3 DNA
- | - | TRBJ1-1 | TRBV2 | CASSTRQTNTEAFF | TGTGCCAGCAGTACTCGACAAACGAACACTGAAGCTTTCTTT
- | - | TRBJ2-6 | TRBV30 | CACGTGGGANVLTF | TGTGCCTGCGGAACAGGTGGAGGGGCCAACGTCCTGACTTTC
- | - | TRBJ2-7 | TRBV18 | CASSPRNTNSYEQYF | TGTGCCAGCTCACCCCGCAACACAAATTCCTACGAGCAGTACTTC
- | - | TRBJ1-5 | TRBV13 | CASSLGEPRGNQPQHF | TGTGCCAGCAGCTTAGGTGAGCCCCGTGGCAATCAGCCCCAGCATTTT
- | - | TRBJ1-3 | TRBV13 | CASSSTNHDRSSGNTIYF | TGTGCCAGCAGCTCCACTAATCACGACAGGTCCTCTGGAAACACCATATATTTT
- | - | TRBJ2-2 | TRBV24-1 | CATSVTGVWGELFF | TGTGCCACCAGTGTCACCGGGGTCTGGGGGGAGCTGTTTTTT
- | TRBD1 | TRBJ1-1 | TRBV5-1 | CASSADGTANTEAFF | TGCGCCAGCAGCGCCGACGGGACAGCGAACACTGAAGCTTTCTTT
- | - | TRBJ2-7 | TRBV6-5 | CASSYSSPRVYEQYF | TGTGCCAGCAGTTACTCGAGTCCCAGGGTCTACGAGCAGTACTTC
- | TRBD2 | TRBJ2-2 | TRBV19 | CASSPGLGWTGELFF | TGTGCCAGTAGTCCCGGACTAGGATGGACCGGGGAGCTGTTTTTT
- | - | TRBJ2-3 | TRBV6-5 | CASRQGFFVADTQYF | TGTGCCAGCAGACAGGGTTTTTTTGTAGCAGATACGCAGTATTTT
once | - | TRBJ1-3 | TRBV6-5 | CASSYFSGNTIYF | TGTGCCAGCAGTTATTTCTCGGGAAACACCATATATTTT
once | - | TRBJ1-3 | TRBV4-1 | CASSQQLGSGNTIYF | TGCGCCAGCAGCCAACAACTCGGCTCTGGAAACACCATATATTTT
- | TRBD1 | TRBJ2-2 | TRBV3-1/TRBV3-2 | CASSQGGGGTGELFF | TGTGCCAGCAGCCAAGGAGGGGGCGGGACCGGGGAGCTGTTTTTT
- | - | TRBJ1-2 | TRBV10-3 | CAISENRVSDGYTF | TGTGCCATCAGCGAGAACAGGGTCTCTGATGGCTACACCTTC
- | - | TRBJ2-5 | TRBV30 | CAWSNGLVETQYF | TGTGCCTGGAGTAATGGCCTTGTTGAGACCCAGTACTTC
- | TRBD2 | TRBJ2-3 | TRBV6-5 | CASLLRAGFTDTQYF | TGTGCCAGCCTACTCAGAGCGGGATTCACAGATACGCAGTATTTT
- | - | TRBJ1-1 | TRBV14 | CASSQEGLGDTEAFF | TGTGCCAGCAGCCAAGAAGGGCTGGGAGACACTGAAGCTTTCTTT
once | TRBD1 | TRBJ2-7 | TRBV6-2/TRBV6-3 | CASSLYTGGSYEQYF | TGTGCCAGCAGCCTGTACACAGGGGGCTCCTACGAGCAGTACTTC
- | TRBD2 | TRBJ2-1 | TRBV4-3 | CASSQNSGTILYNEQFF | TGCGCCAGCAGCCAAAATTCCGGGACTATTTTATACAATGAGCAGTTCTTC
- | - | TRBJ2-7 | TRBV7-3 | CASSPNGDSYEQYF | TGTGCCAGCAGCCCTAATGGCGATTCCTACGAGCAGTACTTC
- | - | TRBJ2-7 | TRBV19 | CASSIADSLGAYEQYF | TGTGCCAGTAGTATCGCAGACAGTTTAGGGGCCTACGAGCAGTACTTC
- | - | TRBJ2-3 | TRBV9 | CASSVWVTDTQYF | TGTGCCAGCAGCGTATGGGTCACAGATACGCAGTATTTT
- | - | TRBJ1-3 | TRBV19 | CASSPLRGYGNTIYF | TGTGCCAGTAGCCCTCTCCGGGGCTATGGAAACACCATATATTTT
- | TRBD2 | TRBJ2-7 | TRBV11-2 | CASSSTSGTYEQYF | TGTGCCAGCAGCTCCACTAGCGGAACCTACGAGCAGTACTTC
- | - | TRBJ2-3 | TRBV15 | CATSLNPPPSTDTQYF | TGTGCCACCAGCTTAAACCCACCTCCTAGCACAGATACGCAGTATTTT
- | - | TRBJ1-1 | TRBV25-1 | CASLRGAEAFF | TGTGCCAGCCTGAGAGGAGCTGAAGCTTTCTTT
- | TRBD2 | TRBJ2-3 | TRBV6-5 | CASSLGASGRDTQYF | TGTGCCAGCAGCCTCGGGGCTAGCGGGAGGGATACGCAGTATTTT
- | TRBD1 | TRBJ1-2 | TRBV11-2 | CASSPDRANYGYTF | TGTGCCAGCAGCCCCGACAGGGCTAACTATGGCTACACCTTC
- | TRBD2 | TRBJ2-7 | TRBV4-2 | CASSQDSGSIAYEQYF | TGTGCCAGCAGCCAAGATAGCGGGAGTATTGCCTACGAGCAGTACTTC
- | TRBD1 | TRBJ2-1 | TRBV11-2 | CASSPQGPLANEQFF | TGTGCCAGCAGCCCACAGGGGCCTCTAGCAAATGAGCAGTTCTTC